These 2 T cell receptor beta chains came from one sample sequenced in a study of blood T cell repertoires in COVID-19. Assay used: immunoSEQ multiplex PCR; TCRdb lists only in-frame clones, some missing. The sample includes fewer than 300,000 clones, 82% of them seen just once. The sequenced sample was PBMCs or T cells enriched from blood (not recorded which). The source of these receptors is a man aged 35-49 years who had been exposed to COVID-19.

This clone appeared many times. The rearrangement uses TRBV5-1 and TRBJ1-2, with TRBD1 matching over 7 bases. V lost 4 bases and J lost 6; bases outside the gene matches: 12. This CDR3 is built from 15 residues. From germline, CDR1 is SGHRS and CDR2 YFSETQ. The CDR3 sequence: CASSKYSGTEDGYTF. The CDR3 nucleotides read TGCGCCAGCAGCAAGTACTCCGGGACAGAAGATGGCTACACCTTC.

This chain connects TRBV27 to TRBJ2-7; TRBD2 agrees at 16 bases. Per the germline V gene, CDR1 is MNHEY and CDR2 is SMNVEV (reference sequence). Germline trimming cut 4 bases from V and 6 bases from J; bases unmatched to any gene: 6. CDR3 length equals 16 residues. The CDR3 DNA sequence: TGTGCCAGCAGTTCACCGGGACTAGCGGGAGGGCGCGAGCAGTACTTC. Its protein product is CASSSPGLAGGREQYF.